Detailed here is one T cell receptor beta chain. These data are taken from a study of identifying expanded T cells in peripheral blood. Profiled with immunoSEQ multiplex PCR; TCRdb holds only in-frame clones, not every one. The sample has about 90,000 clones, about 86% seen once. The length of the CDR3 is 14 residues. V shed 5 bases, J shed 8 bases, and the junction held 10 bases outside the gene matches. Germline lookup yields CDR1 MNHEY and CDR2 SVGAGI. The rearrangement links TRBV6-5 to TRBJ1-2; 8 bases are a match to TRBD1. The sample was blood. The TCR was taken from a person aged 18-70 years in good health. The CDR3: CASSGDRRARGYTF. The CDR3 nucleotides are TGTGCCAGCAGTGGGGACAGGAGGGCTAGGGGCTACACCTTC.